A single sample gave rise to the 18 T cell receptor beta chains below, sequenced in a study of blood T cell repertoires in COVID-19. Clones were sequenced by immunoSEQ multiplex PCR, and TCRdb holds only the in-frame ones, with some missing. This table holds about 220,000 clones, around three quarters found once. Sequencing was carried out using peripheral blood. These receptors came from a woman in her 70s with acute or convalescent COVID-19.

Only one count was recorded for this clone. The chain uses TRBV4-2 and TRBJ1-2, with a weak D call TRBD1 (5 bases). Germline-derived CDR1 and CDR2 are LGHNA and YNFKEQ. With 1 base removed from V and 7 bases from J, the gap between germline ends came to 13 bases. The CDR3 loop spans 14 amino acids. Written as DNA, the CDR3 is TGTGCCAGCAGCCAAGGCAGGGTCTGGGCTGGCTACACCTTC. Translation: CASSQGRVWAGYTF.

V and J are TRBV18 and TRBJ2-7; 9 bases map to TRBD1. The germline gives CDR1 KGHSH, CDR2 LQKENI. There are 15 residues in the CDR3. V trimming: 3 bases; J trimming: 5 bases; junction bases outside the gene matches: 8. This CDR3 is CASSPGTGNVHEQYF. The CDR3 nucleotides read TGTGCCAGCTCACCCGGGACAGGGAATGTACACGAGCAGTACTTC.

This clone showed up just once. One end of the junction fails to match germline, which may point to a read error. The CDR3 sequence is CASRSEARTEYF. The CDR3 DNA reads as TGTGCCAGCAGGTCTGAAGCCCGTACGGAGTATTTT. The gene calls are TRBV6-5 and TRBJ2-3; D is uncertain. Per germline, CDR1 MNHEY and CDR2 SVGAGI. The CDR3 spans 12 residues.

This chain joins TRBV19 and TRBJ2-5, with D tentatively TRBD2 (7 bases). The V gene's germline CDR1 is LNHDA and CDR2 SQIVND (reference sequence). V was pared by 5 bases and J by 5 bases, with 18 bases between. The CDR3 covers 15 residues. CDR3 protein: CASSLGTGGQETQYF. CDR3 in DNA: TGTGCCAGTAGTCTCGGGACGGGGGGCCAGGAGACCCAGTACTTC. Variable domain in full (rest from reference TRBV19 and TRBJ2-5): DGGITQSPKYLFRKEGQNVTLSCEQNLNHDAMYWYRQDPGQGLRLIYYSQIVNDFQKGDIAEGYSVSREKKESFPLTVTSAQKNPTAFYLCASSLGTGGQETQYFGPGTRLLVL.

V and J are TRBV7-2 and TRBJ1-2; 10 positions agree with TRBD1. The junction had 6 bases not matched to a gene; V was cut back by 4 bases and J by 4 bases. Germline lookup yields CDR1 SGHTA and CDR2 FQGNSA. This CDR3 has 15 amino acids. The CDR3 is CASSWGGQGSYGYTF. The CDR3 DNA follows: TGTGCCAGCAGCTGGGGGGGACAGGGGTCCTATGGCTACACCTTC. The whole variable domain, remainder taken from reference TRBV7-2 and TRBJ1-2, is GAGVSQSPSNKVTEKGKDVELRCDPISGHTALYWYRQSLGQGLEFLIYFQGNSAPDKSGLPSDRFSAERTGGSVSTLTIQRTQQEDSAVYLCASSWGGQGSYGYTFGSGTRLTVV.

The chain joins TRBV11-2 to TRBJ1-2; D uncertain. V lost 5 bases, J lost 14 bases, and 12 bases lay in between. The V gene's germline CDR1 is SGHAT and CDR2 FQNNGV. This CDR3 spans 10 amino acids. In nucleotides, the CDR3 is TGTGCCAGCAGCCAAACATCGTCTACCTTC. It encodes CASSQTSSTF.

As concerns this clone: At one of its ends the junction is not consistent with the germline gene, which may arise from a read error. The chain combines TRBV7-9 with TRBJ2-5; perhaps TRBD2 as D (6 bases). The germline CDR1 and CDR2 sequences are SEHNR and FQNEAQ (reference sequence). CDR3 length: 16 residues. CDR3 in amino acids: CASRSYPGVPQGTQYF. CDR3 DNA: TGTGCCAGCAGGAGTTACCCGGGGGTCCCTCAAGGGACCCAGTACTTC.

The V and J genes are TRBV2 and TRBJ1-6, with 8 positions matching TRBD1. This CDR3 is 14 amino acids long. From germline, CDR1 is SNHLY and CDR2 FYNNEI. V was clipped by 6 bases and J by 8 bases; unmatched bases: 6. CDR3 region: CASRTGQAYSPLHF. CDR3 in DNA: TGTGCCAGCAGGACGGGACAGGCGTATTCACCCCTCCACTTT.

The J gene is TRBJ2-5, the V gene TRBV7-6; maybe TRBD2 (7 bases). V lost 5 bases and J lost 9, with 22 bases in between. CDR3 length: 15 amino acids. CDR1 and CDR2 (germline): SGHVS, FNYEAQ. CDR3 region: CASSPLVGGLAAQYF. As DNA, the CDR3 is TGTGCCAGCAGCCCTCTAGTGGGGGGGCTCGCGGCCCAGTACTTC.

This clone has a handful of counts. The V and J genes are TRBV11-2 and TRBJ2-2, with D possibly matching TRBD1 (6 bases). The CDR3 runs 16 residues. The germline V and J ends were trimmed by 0 bases and 0 bases, with 8 bases remaining between them. CDR1 is SGHAT, CDR2 FQNNGV, per germline. The CDR3 coding sequence is TGTGCCAGCAGCTTAGAGACAGGATCGAACACCGGGGAGCTGTTTTTT. It codes for CASSLETGSNTGELFF.

The chain links TRBV19 to TRBJ1-5; 7 bases line up with TRBD1. The V segment lost 7 bases and the J segment 7 bases; nucleotides outside the gene matches: 10. Per germline, CDR1 LNHDA and CDR2 SQIVND (reference sequence). This CDR3 spans 14 amino acids. CDR3 nucleotides: TGTGCCAGTAATCCCAGGGGGATTGCACAGCCCCAGCATTTT. It is translated as CASNPRGIAQPQHF.

V and J are TRBV6-5 and TRBJ1-1, with a tentative D call TRBD1 (5 bases). V gave up 6 bases and J gave up 1 base, with 15 bases separating them. CDR1 is MNHEY, CDR2 SVGAGI, per germline. CDR3 length equals 15 residues. The CDR3 loop reads CASRDTGGKNTEAFF. In DNA form, the CDR3 reads TGTGCCAGCAGGGACACAGGTGGAAAGAACACTGAAGCTTTCTTT.

The rearrangement links TRBV24-1 to TRBJ2-3; D is perhaps TRBD2 (5 bases). V dropped 3 bases and J dropped 6 bases, with 12 bases sitting between them. The CDR3 spans 14 residues. Germline assignment: CDR1 KGHDR and CDR2 SFDVKD. The CDR3 DNA follows: TGTGCCACCAGTGATCCCTCGGGGATCGATACGCAGTATTTT. It translates to CATSDPSGIDTQYF.

The V gene is TRBV7-6, the J gene TRBJ2-3; TRBD2 matches 8 bases. Trimming cost V 2 bases and J 2 bases; bases outside gene matches: 9. The CDR3 extends over 17 amino acids. Looked up from germline, CDR1 is SGHVS and CDR2 is FNYEAQ. This CDR3 is CASSLRQAGGYTDTQYF. DNA for the CDR3: TGTGCCAGCAGCTTAAGGCAGGCGGGGGGCTACACAGATACGCAGTATTTT.

The chain carries TRBV30 and TRBJ1-4; a possible D gene is TRBD1 (5 bases). Per germline, CDR1 GTSNPN and CDR2 SVGIG (reference sequence). This CDR3 is built from 14 residues. Trimming removed 5 bases at V and 3 bases at J, with 13 bases between. In DNA, the CDR3 is TGTGCCTGGGCCGCGGGGGGATCTAATGAAAAACTGTTTTTT. Amino acids: CAWAAGGSNEKLFF.

Only a few counts were recorded for this clone. This rearrangement joins TRBV5-1 to TRBJ2-2; 11 bases map to TRBD2. There are 18 residues in the CDR3. Looked up from germline, CDR1 is SGHRS and CDR2 is YFSETQ. Trimming at V came to 1 base and at J to 1 base, leaving 6 bases not matched to a gene. The CDR3 DNA reads TGCGCCAGCAGCTTGAGGGCTAGCGGGGGGCGGAACACCGGGGAGCTGTTTTTT. It encodes CASSLRASGGRNTGELFF.

The chain links TRBV29-1 to TRBJ2-3; weak D call: TRBD2 (7 bases). The CDR3 has 13 amino acids. Per germline, CDR1 SQVTM and CDR2 ANQGSEA. V was clipped by 4 bases and J by 6 bases, with 14 bases between them. The CDR3 loop is CSVAAGRGDTQYF. DNA for the CDR3: TGCAGCGTTGCGGCAGGGAGGGGGGATACGCAGTATTTT.

This rearrangement joins TRBV6-5 to TRBJ1-2; 7 nucleotides agree with TRBD1. Losses at the gene ends were 0 bases for V and 7 bases for J; bases not matched to a gene: 8. There are 15 residues in the CDR3. The germline V gene encodes CDR1 MNHEY and CDR2 SVGAGI. Here the CDR3 reads CASSYSRDRAGGYTF. Written as DNA, the CDR3 is TGTGCCAGCAGTTACTCGAGAGACAGGGCAGGTGGCTACACCTTC.